The 9 T cell receptor beta chains presented below share a single source sample, sequenced in a study of T cell changes during pregnancy in multiple sclerosis. Profiled with immunoSEQ multiplex PCR; TCRdb holds only in-frame clones, not every one. The sample includes about 60,000 clones, 75% to 95% of them seen just once. Sequenced here: peripheral blood, sampled before pregnancy. Receptors were obtained from a female donor with multiple sclerosis, enrolled in a pregnancy study.

The CDR3, as DNA: TGTGCCAGCAGCCCCACGGGACAGGGGACAGATACGCAGTATTTT. Translating it yields CASSPTGQGTDTQYF. The rearrangement uses TRBV7-3 and TRBJ2-3; 10 bases map to TRBD1. With 5 bases clipped from V and 3 bases from J, the junction kept 5 bases outside the gene matches. This CDR3 comprises 15 residues. CDR1 is SGHTA, CDR2 FQGTGA, per germline.

The chain employs TRBV5-4 and TRBJ2-7; 7 nucleotides match TRBD2. Germline lookup yields CDR1 SGHNT and CDR2 YYREEE (reference sequence). This CDR3 is 14 amino acids long. V dropped 6 bases and J dropped 3; count of bases not matched to a gene: 9. The CDR3 here is CASNPPGRYYEQYF. The CDR3 DNA sequence: TGTGCCAGCAACCCCCCCGGGAGGTACTACGAGCAGTACTTC.

The chain links TRBV2 to TRBJ1-5, with D uncertain. Germline assignment: CDR1 SNHLY and CDR2 FYNNEI. This CDR3 is built from 16 residues. The germline V and J ends were trimmed by 6 bases and 5 bases, with 20 bases remaining between them. Here the CDR3 reads CASRAEVKRRDQPQHF. CDR3 nucleotide sequence: TGTGCCAGCAGGGCCGAGGTTAAAAGGAGGGATCAGCCCCAGCATTTT.

The chain carries TRBV7-8 and TRBJ2-7; 7 bases map to TRBD2. The CDR3 contains 15 residues. The germline V gene encodes CDR1 SGHVS and CDR2 FQNEAQ. V dropped 4 bases and J dropped 2; count of bases not matched to a gene: 8. The CDR3 spells CASSSLAVSTYEQYF. As DNA, the CDR3 is TGTGCCAGCAGCTCCCTAGCGGTCTCTACCTACGAGCAGTACTTC.

The rearrangement joins TRBV7-2 to TRBJ1-2; possibly TRBD1 for D (5 bases). V lost 1 base, J lost 4 bases, and 13 bases lay in between. The CDR3 loop spans 15 amino acids. The V gene's germline CDR1 is SGHTA and CDR2 FQGNSA. For the CDR3, the DNA is TGTGCCAGCAGCTTAGTCTCTGCAGGGCTCTATGGCTACACCTTC. Encoded protein: CASSLVSAGLYGYTF. Supplemented by reference TRBV7-2 and TRBJ1-2, the full variable domain reads GAGVSQSPSNKVTEKGKDVELRCDPISGHTALYWYRQSLGQGLEFLIYFQGNSAPDKSGLPSDRFSAERTGGSVSTLTIQRTQQEDSAVYLCASSLVSAGLYGYTFGSGTRLTVV.

This chain connects TRBV5-4 to TRBJ2-1, with unresolved D. This CDR3 has 14 residues. Per the germline V gene, CDR1 is SGHNT and CDR2 is YYREEE (reference sequence). Trimming took off 5 bases at V and 5 bases at J, with 14 bases between the two ends. CDR3 amino acids: CASRPRGRNNEQFF. The CDR3 DNA sequence: TGTGCCAGCAGACCTAGAGGCCGCAACAATGAGCAGTTCTTC.

The CDR3 bases are TGTGCCAGCAGGGGGACAGGGCTTAACACAGATACGCAGTATTTT. Translated: CASRGTGLNTDTQYF. J is TRBJ2-3 and V is TRBV6-4, with 9 bases fitting TRBD1. Germline V gene lookup returns CDR1 MRHNA and CDR2 SNTAGT. Trimming took 6 bases from V and 2 from J; bases not matched to a gene: 6. The length of the CDR3 is 15 residues.

The rearrangement joins TRBV4-1 to TRBJ2-3, with TRBD2 identical over 8 bases. The CDR3 contains 14 residues. CDR1 is MGHRA, CDR2 YSYEKL, per germline. V was pared by 4 bases and J by 4 bases, with 4 bases of the junction left unmatched. In DNA, the CDR3 is TGCGCCAGCAGCCTATTGACTAGCGCAGATACGCAGTATTTT. Protein: CASSLLTSADTQYF.

V and J are TRBV7-2 and TRBJ2-1; 8 nucleotides agree with TRBD2. This CDR3 has 15 amino acids. Germline V lookup: CDR1 SGHTA, CDR2 FQGNSA. J lost 2 bases, V lost 2 bases, and 2 bases had no gene match. CDR3 DNA: TGTGCCAGCAGCTTAATCGGGGGGGCCTACAATGAGCAGTTCTTC. Protein product: CASSLIGGAYNEQFF.